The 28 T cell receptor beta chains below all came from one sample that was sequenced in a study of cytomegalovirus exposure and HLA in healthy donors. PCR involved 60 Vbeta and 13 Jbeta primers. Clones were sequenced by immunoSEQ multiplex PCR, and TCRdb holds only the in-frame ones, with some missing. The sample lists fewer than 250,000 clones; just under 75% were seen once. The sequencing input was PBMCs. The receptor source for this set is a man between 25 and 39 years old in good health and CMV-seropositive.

The CDR3 protein is CAAHEGFRTSSALGTDTQYF. In DNA, the CDR3 is TGTGCCGCCCACGAGGGTTTTAGGACTAGCTCCGCCTTGGGCACAGATACGCAGTATTTT. The chain employs TRBV7-3 and TRBJ2-3; 8 nucleotides align to TRBD2. With V trimmed by 11 bases and J by 1 base, 26 bases remained unmatched. The CDR3 has 20 amino acids. CDR1 and CDR2 (germline): SGHTA, FQGTGA.

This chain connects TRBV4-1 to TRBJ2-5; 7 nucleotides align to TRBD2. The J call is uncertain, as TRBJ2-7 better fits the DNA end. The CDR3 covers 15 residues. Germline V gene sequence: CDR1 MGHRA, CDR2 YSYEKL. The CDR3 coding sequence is TGCGCCAGCAGCCCCGGTTCCGCGGGAGTTTACGAGCAGTACTTC. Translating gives CASSPGSAGVYEQYF.

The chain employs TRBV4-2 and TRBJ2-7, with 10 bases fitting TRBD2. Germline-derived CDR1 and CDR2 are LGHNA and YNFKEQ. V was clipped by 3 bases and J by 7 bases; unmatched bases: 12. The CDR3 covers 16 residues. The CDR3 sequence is CASSQTSGRGVGEQYF. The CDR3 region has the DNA TGTGCCAGCAGCCAGACCAGCGGGAGGGGGGTCGGGGAGCAGTACTTC.

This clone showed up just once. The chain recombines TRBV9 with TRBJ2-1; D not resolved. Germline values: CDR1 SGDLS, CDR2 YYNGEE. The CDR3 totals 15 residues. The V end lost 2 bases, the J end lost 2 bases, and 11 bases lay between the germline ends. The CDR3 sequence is CASSVLSAPYNEQFF. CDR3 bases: TGTGCCAGCAGCGTGTTGAGCGCTCCCTACAATGAGCAGTTCTTC.

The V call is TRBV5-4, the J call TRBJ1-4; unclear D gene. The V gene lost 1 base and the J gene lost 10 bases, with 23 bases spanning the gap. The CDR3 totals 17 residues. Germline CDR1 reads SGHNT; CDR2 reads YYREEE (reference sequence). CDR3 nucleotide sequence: TGTGCCAGCAGCTTGAAACAGTTGGCAGTTAGCGCGACAAAACTGTTTTTT. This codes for CASSLKQLAVSATKLFF.

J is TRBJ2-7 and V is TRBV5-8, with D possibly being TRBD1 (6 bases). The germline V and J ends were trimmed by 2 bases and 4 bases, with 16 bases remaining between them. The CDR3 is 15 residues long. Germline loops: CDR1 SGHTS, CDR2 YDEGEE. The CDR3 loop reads CASSFRRGPVYEQYF. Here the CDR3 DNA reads TGTGCCAGCAGCTTCCGCAGGGGTCCCGTTTACGAGCAGTACTTC.

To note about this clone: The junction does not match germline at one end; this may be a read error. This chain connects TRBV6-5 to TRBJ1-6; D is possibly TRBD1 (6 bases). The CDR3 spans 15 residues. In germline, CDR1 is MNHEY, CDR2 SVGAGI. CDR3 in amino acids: CAISTRAGENSPLHF. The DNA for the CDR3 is TGTGCCATCAGTACCCGGGCAGGGGAGAATTCACCCCTCCACTTT.

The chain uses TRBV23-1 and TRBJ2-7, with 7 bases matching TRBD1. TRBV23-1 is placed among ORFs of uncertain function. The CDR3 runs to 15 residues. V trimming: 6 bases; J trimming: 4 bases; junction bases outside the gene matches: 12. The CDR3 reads CASSTVRDRPYEQYF. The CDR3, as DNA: TGCGCCAGCAGCACCGTCAGGGACAGACCTTACGAGCAGTACTTC.

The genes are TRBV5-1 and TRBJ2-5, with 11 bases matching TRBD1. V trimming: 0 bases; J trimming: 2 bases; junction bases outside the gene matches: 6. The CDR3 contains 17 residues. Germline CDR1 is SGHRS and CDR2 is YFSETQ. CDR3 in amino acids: CASSLGRTGGYQETQYF. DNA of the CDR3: TGCGCCAGCAGCTTGGGTCGGACAGGGGGCTATCAAGAGACCCAGTACTTC.

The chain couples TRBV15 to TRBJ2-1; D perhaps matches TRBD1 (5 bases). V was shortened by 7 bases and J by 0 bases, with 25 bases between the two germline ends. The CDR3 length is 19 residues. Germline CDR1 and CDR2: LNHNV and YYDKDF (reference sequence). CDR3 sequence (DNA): TGTGCCACCATCCTACTTCGACAGTCTTCGTTGAGCTCCTACAATGAGCAGTTCTTC. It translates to CATILLRQSSLSSYNEQFF.

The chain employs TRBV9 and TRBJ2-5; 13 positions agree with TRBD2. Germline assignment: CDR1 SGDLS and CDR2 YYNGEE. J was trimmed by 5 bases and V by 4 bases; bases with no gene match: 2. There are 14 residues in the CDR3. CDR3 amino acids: CASSTSGGAETQYF. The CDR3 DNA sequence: TGTGCCAGCAGCACTAGCGGGGGGGCGGAGACCCAGTACTTC.

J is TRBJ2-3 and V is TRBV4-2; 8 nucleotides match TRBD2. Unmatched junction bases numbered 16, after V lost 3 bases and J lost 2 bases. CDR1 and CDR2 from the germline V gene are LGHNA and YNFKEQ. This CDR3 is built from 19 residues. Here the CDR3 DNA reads TGTGCCAGCAGCCACCCCACCCCCGGCGCGGGGGGTCCCACAGATACGCAGTATTTT. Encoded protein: CASSHPTPGAGGPTDTQYF.

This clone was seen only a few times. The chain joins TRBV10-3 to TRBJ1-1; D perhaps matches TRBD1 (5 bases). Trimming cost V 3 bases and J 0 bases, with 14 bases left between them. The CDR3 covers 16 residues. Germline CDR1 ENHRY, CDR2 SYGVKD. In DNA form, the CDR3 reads TGTGCCATCAGTGAAATTTGGGGGGAGGTGAACACTGAAGCTTTCTTT. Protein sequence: CAISEIWGEVNTEAFF.

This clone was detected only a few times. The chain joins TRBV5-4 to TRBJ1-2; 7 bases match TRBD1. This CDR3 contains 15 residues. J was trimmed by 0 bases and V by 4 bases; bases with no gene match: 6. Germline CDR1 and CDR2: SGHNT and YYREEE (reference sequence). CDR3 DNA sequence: TGTGCCAGCAGCCCCGACAGGGTAGCTAACTATGGCTACACCTTC. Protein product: CASSPDRVANYGYTF.

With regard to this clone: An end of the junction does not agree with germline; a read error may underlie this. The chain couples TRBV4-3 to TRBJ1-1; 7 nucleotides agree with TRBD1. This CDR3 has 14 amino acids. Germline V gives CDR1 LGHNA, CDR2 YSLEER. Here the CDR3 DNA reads TGCGCCAGCAGCCAAGATCTGAGGGGGCCTGAAACTTTCTTT. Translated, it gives CASSQDLRGPETFF.

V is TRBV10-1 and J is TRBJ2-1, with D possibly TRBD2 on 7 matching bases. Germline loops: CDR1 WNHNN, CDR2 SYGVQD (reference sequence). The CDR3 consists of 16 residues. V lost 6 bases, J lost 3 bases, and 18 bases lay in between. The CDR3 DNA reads TGCGCCAGCAGGGTGCGGGGGCGTGTGGGCTACAATGAGCAGTTCTTC. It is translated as CASRVRGRVGYNEQFF.

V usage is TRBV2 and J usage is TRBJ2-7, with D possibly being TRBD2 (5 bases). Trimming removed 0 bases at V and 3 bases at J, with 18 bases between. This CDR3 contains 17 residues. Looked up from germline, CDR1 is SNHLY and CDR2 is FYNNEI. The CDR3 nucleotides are TGTGCCAGCAGTGAAGCGCTTGGGCTAGCCGGAGTCTACGAGCAGTACTTC. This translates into CASSEALGLAGVYEQYF.

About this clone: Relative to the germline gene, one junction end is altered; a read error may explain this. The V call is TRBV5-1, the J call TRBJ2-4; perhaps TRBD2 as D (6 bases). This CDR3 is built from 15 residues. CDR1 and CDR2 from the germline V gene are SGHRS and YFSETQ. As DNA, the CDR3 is TGCGCCAGCAGAAACGGGAGAGGAGGCAAAAACATGCAGTACTTC. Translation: CASRNGRGGKNMQYF.

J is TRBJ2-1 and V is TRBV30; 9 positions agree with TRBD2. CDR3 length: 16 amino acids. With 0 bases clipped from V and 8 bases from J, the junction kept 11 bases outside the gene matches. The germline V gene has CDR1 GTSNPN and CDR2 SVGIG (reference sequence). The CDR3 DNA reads TGTGCCTGGAGTGTCGGGACTAGCTACCTTTTCGATGAGCAGTTCTTC. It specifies CAWSVGTSYLFDEQFF.

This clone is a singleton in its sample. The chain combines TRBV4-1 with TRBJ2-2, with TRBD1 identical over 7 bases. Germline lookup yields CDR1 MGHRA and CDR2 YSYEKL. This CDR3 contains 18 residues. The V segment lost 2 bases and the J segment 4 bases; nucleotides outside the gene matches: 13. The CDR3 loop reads CASSQNTMGQWITGELFF. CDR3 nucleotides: TGCGCCAGCAGCCAAAATACCATGGGACAGTGGATCACCGGGGAGCTGTTTTTT.

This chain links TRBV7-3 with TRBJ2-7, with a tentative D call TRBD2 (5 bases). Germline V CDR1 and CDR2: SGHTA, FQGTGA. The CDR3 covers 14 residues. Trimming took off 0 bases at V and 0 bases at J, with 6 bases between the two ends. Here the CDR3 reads CASSLTSGSYEQYF. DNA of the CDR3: TGTGCCAGCAGCTTAACGAGCGGCTCCTACGAGCAGTACTTC.

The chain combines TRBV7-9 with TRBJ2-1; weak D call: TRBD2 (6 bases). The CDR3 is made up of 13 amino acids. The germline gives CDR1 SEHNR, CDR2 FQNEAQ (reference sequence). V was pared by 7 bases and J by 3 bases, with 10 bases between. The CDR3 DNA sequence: TGTGCCAGCATTAGCGGTAACTACAATGAGCAGTTCTTC. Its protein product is CASISGNYNEQFF.

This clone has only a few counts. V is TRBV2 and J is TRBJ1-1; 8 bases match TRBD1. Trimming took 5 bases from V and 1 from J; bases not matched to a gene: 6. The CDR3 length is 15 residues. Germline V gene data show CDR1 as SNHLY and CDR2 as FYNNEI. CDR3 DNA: TGTGCCAGCAGTAGAGACAGGGGACGGAACACTGAAGCTTTCTTT. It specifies CASSRDRGRNTEAFF.

For the CDR3, the DNA is TGCGCCAGCAGCCAAGACCTTGGGAGCGGGGGGGCGAGCACCGGGGAGCTGTTTTTT. It is translated as CASSQDLGSGGASTGELFF. V usage is TRBV4-3 and J usage is TRBJ2-2, with 10 bases identical to TRBD2. With V trimmed by 0 bases and J by 4 bases, 11 bases remained unmatched. Per the germline V gene, CDR1 is LGHNA and CDR2 is YSLEER. The CDR3 loop spans 19 amino acids.

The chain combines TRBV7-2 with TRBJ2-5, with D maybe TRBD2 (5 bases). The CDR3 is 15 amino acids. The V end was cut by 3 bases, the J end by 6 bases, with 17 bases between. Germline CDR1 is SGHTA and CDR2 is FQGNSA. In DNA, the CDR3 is TGTGCCAGCAGCTTTGGGAGAGGCCTAAGTAAGACCCAGTACTTC. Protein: CASSFGRGLSKTQYF.

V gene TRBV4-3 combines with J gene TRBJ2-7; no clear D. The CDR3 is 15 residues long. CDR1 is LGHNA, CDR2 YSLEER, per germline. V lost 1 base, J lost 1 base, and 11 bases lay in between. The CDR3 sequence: CASSQAARTSYEQYF. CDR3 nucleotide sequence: TGCGCCAGCAGCCAAGCCGCCCGCACTTCCTACGAGCAGTACTTC.

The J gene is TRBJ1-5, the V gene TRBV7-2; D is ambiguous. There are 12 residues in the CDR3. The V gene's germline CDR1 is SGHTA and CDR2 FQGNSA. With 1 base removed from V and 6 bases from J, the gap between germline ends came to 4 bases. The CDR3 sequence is CASSLDSQPQHF. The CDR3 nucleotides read TGTGCCAGCAGCTTAGATAGTCAGCCCCAGCATTTT. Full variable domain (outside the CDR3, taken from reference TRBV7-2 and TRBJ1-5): GAGVSQSPSNKVTEKGKDVELRCDPISGHTALYWYRQSLGQGLEFLIYFQGNSAPDKSGLPSDRFSAERTGGSVSTLTIQRTQQEDSAVYLCASSLDSQPQHFGDGTRLSIL.

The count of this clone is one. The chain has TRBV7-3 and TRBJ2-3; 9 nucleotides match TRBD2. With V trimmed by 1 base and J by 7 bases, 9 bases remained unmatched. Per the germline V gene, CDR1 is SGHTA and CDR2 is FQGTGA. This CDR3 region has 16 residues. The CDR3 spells CASSLRGSGSFYTQYF. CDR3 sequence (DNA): TGTGCCAGCAGCTTAAGGGGTAGCGGGAGCTTCTATACGCAGTATTTT.